The next 15 T cell receptor beta chains were all read from a single sample in a study of cytomegalovirus exposure and HLA in healthy donors. 13 Jbeta primers and 60 Vbeta primers were used for the PCR. The repertoire was sequenced with immunoSEQ multiplex PCR; TCRdb's copy has only in-frame clones and lacks some. The sample lists about 160,000 clones, around 74% occurring once. Sequencing used PBMCs. The receptor source for this set is a woman younger than 45 in good health and CMV-seronegative.

This chain uses TRBV28 with TRBJ1-2; 9 bases are a match to TRBD1. The V segment lost 4 bases and the J segment 4 bases; nucleotides outside the gene matches: 4. The germline gives CDR1 MDHEN, CDR2 SYDVKM. The CDR3 is 14 residues long. The CDR3 loop reads CASSSGQGFYGYTF. DNA for the CDR3: TGTGCCAGCAGTTCGGGACAGGGATTCTATGGCTACACCTTC.

The chain links TRBV6-5 to TRBJ2-3; a weak D match, TRBD2 (6 bases). The CDR3 loop spans 15 amino acids. Germline V gene data show CDR1 as MNHEY and CDR2 as SVGAGI. Deletions cut 5 bases from V and 2 bases from J, with 14 bases between. The CDR3 loop reads CASSPLPGVTDTQYF. Here the CDR3 DNA reads TGTGCCAGCAGTCCCCTCCCGGGAGTCACAGATACGCAGTATTTT.

The chain has TRBV7-2 and TRBJ2-1; D perhaps matches TRBD2 (5 bases). CDR1 is SGHTA, CDR2 FQGNSA, per germline. CDR3 length equals 14 residues. The ends were cut back, 0 bases at V and 4 bases at J, with 7 bases in the middle. CDR3 sequence (DNA): TGTGCCAGCAGCTTAGCACAGCGGTACAATGAGCAGTTCTTC. Translating it yields CASSLAQRYNEQFF.

This clone came up once. V and J are TRBV5-6 and TRBJ1-2; 8 bases are a match to TRBD1. J gave up 3 bases and V 1 base, and 2 bases lay outside the gene matches. The germline gives CDR1 SGHDT, CDR2 YYEEEE. This CDR3 is 14 amino acids long. The CDR3 DNA reads TGTGCCAGCAGCTTGCAGGGGGCGGACTATGGCTACACCTTC. This codes for CASSLQGADYGYTF.

The chain uses TRBV5-1 and TRBJ2-5; 7 bases fit TRBD1. Near its end, the DNA agrees better with TRBJ2-7, so the J call may be wrong. Per the germline V gene, CDR1 is SGHRS and CDR2 is YFSETQ. This CDR3 spans 15 amino acids. CDR3 in DNA: TGCGCCAGCAGCCTGTGGACAGGTAGCTCCTACGAGCAGTACTTC. This sequence encodes CASSLWTGSSYEQYF.

The V call is TRBV6-1, the J call TRBJ2-1, with a tentative D call TRBD2 (7 bases). V was shortened by 0 bases and J by 15 bases, with 18 bases between the two germline ends. The germline CDR1 and CDR2 sequences are MNHNS and SASEGT. This CDR3 is built from 14 residues. CDR3 DNA sequence: TGTGCCAGCAGTGAAGCGTGGGGGGGCGCTTTGCCGTTCTTC. Amino acid sequence: CASSEAWGGALPFF.

This clone was recorded once. In DNA, the CDR3 is TGTGCCAGCAGCTTATGGGAGGACGCTGAAAAACTGTTTTTT. Translation gives CASSLWEDAEKLFF. V and J are TRBV5-4 and TRBJ1-4; D not resolved. Germline V lookup: CDR1 SGHNT, CDR2 YYREEE (reference sequence). The germline V and J ends were trimmed by 2 bases and 7 bases, with 12 bases remaining between them. This CDR3 comprises 14 residues.

This chain links TRBV6-4 with TRBJ2-6; TRBD2 might be the D (5 bases). Looked up from germline, CDR1 is MRHNA and CDR2 is SNTAGT. The V end lost 0 bases, the J end lost 4 bases, and 10 bases lay between the germline ends. This CDR3 is built from 16 residues. CDR3 loop: CASSDSTGLGANVLTF. The CDR3 DNA follows: TGTGCCAGCAGTGACTCAACGGGATTAGGGGCCAACGTCCTGACTTTC.

This chain links TRBV10-2 with TRBJ1-3; 8 bases are a match to TRBD1. Germline values: CDR1 WSHSY, CDR2 SAAADI. This CDR3 has 14 residues. J was trimmed by 7 bases and V by 6 bases; bases with no gene match: 8. CDR3 sequence (DNA): TGCGCCAGCAGCCCCTTGACAGGGGAGAACACCATATATTTT. As protein: CASSPLTGENTIYF.

The chain is built from TRBV5-6 and TRBJ2-6, with TRBD2 as a possible D gene (6 bases). The length of the CDR3 is 16 residues. Germline-derived CDR1 and CDR2 are SGHDT and YYEEEE. V gave up 0 bases and J gave up 2 bases, with 9 bases separating them. CDR3 region: CASSLGAGTGANVLTF. DNA of the CDR3: TGTGCCAGCAGCTTGGGCGCGGGAACTGGGGCCAACGTCCTGACTTTC.

This chain connects TRBV19 to TRBJ2-3; TRBD2 is a possible D gene (6 bases). The CDR3 has 16 residues. Trimming took 2 bases from V and 4 from J, leaving 16 bases between them. From germline, CDR1 is LNHDA and CDR2 SQIVND (reference sequence). CDR3 nucleotides: TGTGCCAGTAGTATACCCCTAGGAGGGGCTGCAGATACGCAGTATTTT. It yields the protein CASSIPLGGAADTQYF.

The sample holds a few counts of this clone. The chain couples TRBV2 to TRBJ2-1, with no clear D. Trimming removed 6 bases from V and 6 bases from J, with 18 bases in between. Germline V CDR1 and CDR2: SNHLY, FYNNEI. The CDR3 spans 15 residues. In nucleotides, the CDR3 is TGTGCCAGCAGGGAGAACCGAAACTGGTCCAATGAGCAGTTCTTC. Protein: CASRENRNWSNEQFF.

The rearrangement links TRBV5-5 to TRBJ1-2; 9 positions agree with TRBD1. V lost 1 base and J lost 7; bases outside the gene matches: 8. CDR1 is SGHKS, CDR2 YYEKEE, per germline (reference sequence). The CDR3 has 15 residues. The CDR3 coding sequence is TGTGCCAGCAGCTTGAGGACAGGGGAGGGAGGTGGCTACACCTTC. Translating it yields CASSLRTGEGGGYTF.

The genes are TRBV2 and TRBJ1-6, with TRBD1 identical over 10 bases. After removal of 6 bases from V and 15 bases from J, the junction contained 8 bases not matched to a gene. Germline V gene lookup returns CDR1 SNHLY and CDR2 FYNNEI. The CDR3 loop spans 13 amino acids. In DNA form, the CDR3 reads TGTGCCAGCAGGTCGGACAGGGGGGTAGGCCTCCACTTT. Protein: CASRSDRGVGLHF.

The chain recombines TRBV19 with TRBJ1-4; 9 nucleotides line up with TRBD1. J lost 6 bases, V lost 10 bases, and 9 bases had no gene match. Germline-derived CDR1 and CDR2 are LNHDA and SQIVND (reference sequence). This CDR3 contains 14 residues. The CDR3 protein is CATQDRGEHEKLFF. For the CDR3, the DNA is TGTGCCACCCAGGACAGGGGTGAGCATGAAAAACTGTTTTTT.